The 20 T cell receptor beta chains below come from one sample, sequenced in a study of TIL therapy for anti-PD-1-resistant metastatic lung cancer. Described time point: pre-treatment sample, taken before nivolumab and TIL therapy. Pleural nodules or supraclavicular lymph nodes made up most of the excised metastases sampled. The immunoSEQ assay was v3. Repertoires were generated with immunoSEQ multiplex PCR, while TCRdb's copy carries only in-frame clones and drops some. The table shows more than 25,000 clones, with 72% occurring only once. This specimen consisted of tumor tissue, obtained at baseline. The receptors shown here come from a person between 25 and 80 years old with non-small cell lung cancer.

This clone has just a few counts. The chain carries TRBV18 and TRBJ1-6; D is unresolved. Trimming took off 2 bases at V and 3 bases at J, with 5 bases between the two ends. The CDR3 length is 14 residues. Germline assignment: CDR1 KGHSH and CDR2 LQKENI. The CDR3: CASSPTNYNSPLHF. The CDR3 coding sequence is TGTGCCAGCTCACCAACAAACTATAATTCACCCCTCCACTTT.

The chain joins TRBV27 to TRBJ2-3; D is possibly TRBD1 (6 bases). Trimming stripped 7 bases from V and 1 base from J, with 15 bases between. Looked up from germline, CDR1 is MNHEY and CDR2 is SMNVEV (reference sequence). This CDR3 contains 15 residues. CDR3 sequence: CASTLDSAGTDTQYF. DNA of the CDR3: TGTGCCAGCACCCTGGACAGCGCTGGCACAGATACGCAGTATTTT.

The table lists this clone with a few counts. V is TRBV5-4 and J is TRBJ1-2, with D tentatively TRBD1 (5 bases). CDR1 is SGHNT and CDR2 is YYREEE in the germline V gene (reference sequence). The CDR3 has 15 residues. The V end lost 4 bases, the J end lost 4 bases, and 17 bases lay between the germline ends. CDR3 in amino acids: CASSPGTDSLYGYTF. The CDR3 coding sequence is TGTGCCAGCAGCCCCGGGACGGATTCTCTCTATGGCTACACCTTC. Looking up the rest from reference TRBV5-4 and TRBJ1-2 gives the full variable domain: ETGVTQSPTHLIKTRGQQVTLRCSSQSGHNTVSWYQQALGQGPQFIFQYYREEENGRGNFPPRFSGLQFPNYSSELNVNALELDDSALYLCASSPGTDSLYGYTFGSGTRLTVV.

V is TRBV7-2 and J is TRBJ2-1; D unresolved. Germline assignment: CDR1 SGHTA and CDR2 FQGNSA. The CDR3 spans 14 residues. V was shortened by 0 bases and J by 6 bases, with 9 bases between the two germline ends. CDR3 nucleotides: TGTGCCAGCAGCTTAGCGCCCAGGTCCAATGAGCAGTTCTTC. This translates into CASSLAPRSNEQFF.

The chain uses TRBV5-6 and TRBJ2-5, with a weak D call TRBD1 (6 bases). The DNA end is more similar to TRBJ2-7, so the J call may be wrong. Germline V lookup: CDR1 SGHDT, CDR2 YYEEEE. The CDR3 length is 14 residues. CDR3 sequence: CASRIRTALYEQYF. The CDR3 DNA is TGTGCCAGCAGGATTCGGACAGCATTATACGAGCAGTACTTC.

V gene TRBV9 combines with J gene TRBJ2-2; D is perhaps TRBD2 (6 bases). The germline gives CDR1 SGDLS, CDR2 YYNGEE. The V and J ends lost 2 bases and 0 bases respectively, with 11 bases between them. CDR3 size: 16 residues. Written as DNA, the CDR3 is TGTGCCAGCAGCGTTGGCGGGGCCCCGAACACCGGGGAGCTGTTTTTT. Translation: CASSVGGAPNTGELFF. The full variable domain, with the rest looked up from reference TRBV9 and TRBJ2-2, is DSGVTQTPKHLITATGQRVTLRCSPRSGDLSVYWYQQSLDQGLQFLIQYYNGEERAKGNILERFSAQQFPDLHSELNLSSLELGDSALYFCASSVGGAPNTGELFFGEGSRLTVL.

This clone was observed a few times. The rearrangement uses TRBV5-1 and TRBJ2-2; the D gene could be TRBD1 or TRBD2 (5 bases each). Trimming took 4 bases from V and 3 from J, leaving 25 bases between them. Germline CDR1 is SGHRS and CDR2 is YFSETQ. This CDR3 has 19 residues. DNA for the CDR3: TGCGCCAGCAGCACGGGGCAGGTGCCCTCGTTATTGGACACCGGGGAGCTGTTTTTT. Translated, it gives CASSTGQVPSLLDTGELFF.

This chain uses TRBV6-5 with TRBJ2-7; 10 bases are shared with TRBD1. The V gene end was trimmed by 3 bases and the J gene end by 0 bases; junction bases not matched to a gene: 5. Per germline, CDR1 MNHEY and CDR2 SVGAGI. The CDR3 contains 16 residues. Here the CDR3 reads CASSYSGQGVSYEQYF. CDR3 sequence (DNA): TGTGCCAGCAGTTATTCAGGACAGGGGGTCTCCTACGAGCAGTACTTC.

The chain uses TRBV9 and TRBJ1-1; the D gene is possibly TRBD1 (5 bases). Trimming removed 6 bases from V and 8 bases from J, with 23 bases in between. The CDR3 is 15 residues long. Germline loops: CDR1 SGDLS, CDR2 YYNGEE. CDR3: CASTTHLGTPTEAFF. CDR3 bases: TGTGCCAGCACCACCCACCTGGGGACCCCCACGGAAGCTTTCTTT.

This chain uses TRBV2 with TRBJ1-5; possibly TRBD1 for D (5 bases). Trimming stripped 8 bases from V and 7 bases from J, with 18 bases between. Germline-derived CDR1 and CDR2 are SNHLY and FYNNEI. The CDR3 is made up of 14 amino acids. The CDR3 bases are TGTGCCAGCCAAGCTTGGAGGGGCGCCCAGCCCCAGCATTTT. This codes for CASQAWRGAQPQHF. The full variable domain, in which reference TRBV2 and TRBJ1-5 provide the parts outside the CDR3, is EPEVTQTPSHQVTQMGQEVILRCVPISNHLYFYWYRQILGQKVEFLVSFYNNEISEKSEIFDDQFSVERPDGSNFTLKIRSTKLEDSAMYFCASQAWRGAQPQHFGDGTRLSIL.

This chain connects TRBV6-5 to TRBJ2-7; D remains unclear. The ends were cut back, 4 bases at V and 3 bases at J, with 7 bases in the middle. There are 12 residues in the CDR3. Germline CDR1 reads MNHEY; CDR2 reads SVGAGI. CDR3 nucleotide sequence: TGTGCCAGCAGTTCCCGACACTACGAGCAGTACTTC. This encodes CASSSRHYEQYF.

This chain links TRBV6-4 with TRBJ2-3; 14 positions match TRBD2. CDR1 and CDR2 (germline): MRHNA, SNTAGT. CDR3 length: 16 amino acids. V dropped 0 bases and J dropped 4; count of bases not matched to a gene: 0. The CDR3 DNA follows: TGTGCCAGCAGTGACTCGACTAGCGGGGGGGCAGATACGCAGTATTTT. Amino acid sequence: CASSDSTSGGADTQYF.

J is TRBJ2-7 and V is TRBV5-3; 15 nucleotides match TRBD2. TRBV5-3 is flagged as an ORF with uncertain function. The CDR3 has 16 amino acids. With V trimmed by 4 bases and J by 3 bases, 5 bases remained unmatched. CDR3 protein: CARSPGLAGGLYEQYF. The DNA for the CDR3 is TGTGCCAGAAGCCCCGGACTAGCGGGGGGGCTCTACGAGCAGTACTTC.

The CDR3 DNA reads TGTGCCAGCAGCTTGGTCGACGGGATCACAGATACGCAGTATTTT. Translation: CASSLVDGITDTQYF. V gene TRBV7-3 combines with J gene TRBJ2-3; TRBD2 is a possible D gene (5 bases). The V end lost 3 bases, the J end lost 2 bases, and 12 bases lay between the germline ends. The CDR3 has 15 amino acids. CDR1 is SGHTA and CDR2 is FQGTGA in the germline V gene. The entire variable domain, with the rest obtained from reference TRBV7-3 and TRBJ2-3, is as follows: GAGVSQTPSNKVTEKGKYVELRCDPISGHTALYWYRQSLGQGPEFLIYFQGTGAADDSGLPNDRFFAVRPEGSVSTLKIQRTERGDSAVYLCASSLVDGITDTQYFGPGTRLTVL.

V and J are TRBV5-6 and TRBJ1-1; tentatively, D is TRBD1 (5 bases). V lost 0 bases, J lost 11 bases, and 17 bases lay in between. Germline V gene lookup returns CDR1 SGHDT and CDR2 YYEEEE. The CDR3 loop spans 14 amino acids. DNA for the CDR3: TGTGCCAGCAGCTTGGGGGGCTGGTCCCTGTACGCTTTCTTT. Residues: CASSLGGWSLYAFF.

The V and J genes are TRBV18 and TRBJ2-2; no definite D call. The V end was cut by 3 bases, the J end by 0 bases, with 8 bases between. Germline assignment: CDR1 KGHSH and CDR2 LQKENI. The CDR3 runs to 15 residues. Here the CDR3 DNA reads TGTGCCAGCTCACCGGAGTTCGCGAACACCGGGGAGCTGTTTTTT. This gives the protein CASSPEFANTGELFF. Full variable domain (rest looked up from reference TRBV18 and TRBJ2-2): NAGVMQNPRHLVRRRGQEARLRCSPMKGHSHVYWYRQLPEEGLKFMVYLQKENIIDESGMPKERFSAEFPKEGPSILRIQQVVRGDSAAYFCASSPEFANTGELFFGEGSRLTVL.

The chain employs TRBV14 and TRBJ1-2; 8 bases agree with TRBD1. This CDR3 is built from 16 residues. The germline gives CDR1 SGHDN, CDR2 FVKESK. J gave up 0 bases and V 5 bases, and 8 bases lay outside the gene matches. The CDR3 nucleotides are TGTGCCAGCAGCTTCGGACAGGGCCCCTCTAACTATGGCTACACCTTC. Its translation: CASSFGQGPSNYGYTF.

This chain joins TRBV7-2 and TRBJ2-5; D could derive from TRBD1 or TRBD2 (5 bases each). Germline V gene lookup returns CDR1 SGHTA and CDR2 FQGNSA. The length of the CDR3 is 15 residues. V lost 0 bases, J lost 5 bases, and 13 bases lay in between. CDR3 coding DNA: TGTGCCAGCAGCTTAGCTGAGGGGCGGTGGGAGACCCAGTACTTC. Translation gives CASSLAEGRWETQYF.

The rearrangement links TRBV4-2 to TRBJ2-7, with D tentatively TRBD2 (6 bases). Germline values: CDR1 LGHNA, CDR2 YNFKEQ. V was pared by 0 bases and J by 3 bases, with 12 bases between. This CDR3 comprises 15 residues. Here the CDR3 reads CASSQDGYGSYEQYF. CDR3 nucleotides: TGTGCCAGCAGCCAAGATGGCTACGGGAGCTACGAGCAGTACTTC.

The rearrangement joins TRBV11-2 to TRBJ2-2, with TRBD1 matching 7 bases. CDR1 and CDR2 from the germline V gene are SGHAT and FQNNGV. With V trimmed by 3 bases and J by 0 bases, 4 bases remained unmatched. CDR3 length: 16 amino acids. This chain's CDR3 is CASSFLGGANTGELFF. CDR3 in DNA: TGTGCCAGCAGCTTTTTAGGGGGCGCGAACACCGGGGAGCTGTTTTTT.